This T cell receptor (beta chain) was captured in a study of T cells in Graves' hyperthyroidism and ophthalmopathy. The table lists this clonotype with many counts. The antigen is unknown. Graves' hyperthyroidism without ophthalmopathy progression within 18 months was termed stable. Study-level points and caveats: Separation of ophthalmopathy from stable hyperthyroidism was achieved by a 13 V-J model.

From RNA transcripts, TCR beta CDR3 regions were amplified. The HTBI set primed first-round TCR CDR3 RT-PCR. TCRdb re-called the multiplex PCR reads with MiXCR, one entry per CDR3 protein. Of about 200,000 distinct CDR3 sequences listed, over 15% are singletons. Germline assignment: CDR1 SGHTA and CDR2 FQGNSA. V was shortened by 8 bases and J by 4 bases, with 12 bases between the two germline ends. CDR3 length: 12 residues. The chain combines TRBV7-2 with TRBJ2-7; the D gene is possibly TRBD1 (7 bases). This clonotype was obtained from a man in his forties or fifties with Graves' hyperthyroidism. What was sequenced was blood. The CDR3 loop reads CASARGAYEQYF. CDR3 coding DNA: TGTGCCAGCGCCAGGGGGGCTTACGAGCAGTACTTC.